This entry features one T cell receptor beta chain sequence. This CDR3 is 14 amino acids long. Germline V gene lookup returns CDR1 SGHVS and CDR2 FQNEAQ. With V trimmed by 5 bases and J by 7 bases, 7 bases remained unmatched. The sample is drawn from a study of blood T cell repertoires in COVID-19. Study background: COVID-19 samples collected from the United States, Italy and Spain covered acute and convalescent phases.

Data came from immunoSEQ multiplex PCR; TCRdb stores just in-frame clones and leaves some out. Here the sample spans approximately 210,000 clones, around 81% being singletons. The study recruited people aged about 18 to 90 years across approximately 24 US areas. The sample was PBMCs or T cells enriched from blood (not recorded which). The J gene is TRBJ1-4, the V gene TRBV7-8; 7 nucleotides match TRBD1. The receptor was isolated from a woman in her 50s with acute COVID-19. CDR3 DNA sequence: TGTGCCAGCAGCCCGACAGGGTCAGGTGAAAAACTGTTTTTT. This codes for CASSPTGSGEKLFF.